The source of this T cell receptor beta chain is a study of T-cell reconstitution after alpha-beta-depleted transplantation in children. It was with unique molecular identifiers that the TCRbeta library was prepared. Via MiXCR, TCRdb re-called the PCR reads, giving one row per CDR3 protein. The repertoire holds a few hundred thousand distinct CDR3 sequences, with approximately 10% as singletons. This CDR3 spans 11 amino acids. CDR1 and CDR2 from the germline V gene are SGHNT and YYREEE (reference sequence). Trimming stripped 4 bases from V and 7 bases from J, with 8 bases between. The source is a male patient aged 2 to 10 who had a stem cell transplant for chronic granulomatous disease, so the T cells may come from the graft donor. The V gene is TRBV5-4, the J gene TRBJ1-2; TRBD1 is a possible D gene (6 bases). Sequenced material: peripheral blood, taken 180 days after TCRalphabeta/CD19-depleted stem cell transplant. The CDR3 sequence: CASSKGVGYTF. CDR3 in DNA: TGTGCCAGCAGCAAGGGGGTTGGCTACACCTTC.